The 18 T cell receptor beta chains given below trace back to one sample, sequenced in a study of shared clonotypes between healthy human individuals. Naive CD8 cells, CD45RO-negative and positively selected for CCR7, excluded terminally differentiated effector memory CD45RA+ cells. Profiling relied on immunoSEQ multiplex PCR, and the TCRdb table lists in-frame clones only, not all of them. The sample has 600,000 or so clones; 85% to 95% are singletons. The sample consisted of naive CD8+ T cells sorted from blood. These receptors were obtained from a woman aged 25-40 years in good health.

The chain recombines TRBV6-6 with TRBJ2-3; D remains ambiguous. The germline gives CDR1 MNHNY, CDR2 SVGAGI (reference sequence). V lost 0 bases and J 6 bases, leaving 13 bases between the germline ends. The CDR3 contains 15 residues. CDR3 in DNA: TGTGCCAGCAGTTACTCGAGAAGAGCGCTCGATACGCAGTATTTT. Translation gives CASSYSRRALDTQYF.

The chain carries TRBV30 and TRBJ2-1; D is unresolved. Per germline, CDR1 GTSNPN and CDR2 SVGIG (reference sequence). The CDR3 consists of 15 residues. Trimming removed 0 bases from V and 5 bases from J, with 14 bases in between. The CDR3 DNA reads as TGTGCCTGGAGTGTACTGGGCCAAATCAACAATGAGCAGTTCTTC. Amino acid sequence: CAWSVLGQINNEQFF.

V is TRBV11-1 and J is TRBJ1-4; 10 nucleotides match TRBD1. The CDR3 has 16 amino acids. Germline V gene lookup returns CDR1 SGHAT and CDR2 FQDESV (reference sequence). Trimming removed 5 bases from V and 6 bases from J; junction bases left unmatched: 9. The CDR3 is CASSISPGTGDEKLFF. The CDR3 DNA follows: TGTGCCAGCAGCATAAGCCCCGGGACAGGGGATGAAAAACTGTTTTTT.

The CDR3 protein is CASRGHEQGIGNQPQHF. CDR3 coding DNA: TGTGCCAGCAGGGGCCATGAGCAGGGGATCGGGAATCAGCCCCAGCATTTT. V gene TRBV2 combines with J gene TRBJ1-5; the D gene is possibly TRBD1 (6 bases). CDR1 and CDR2 from the germline V gene are SNHLY and FYNNEI. V lost 6 bases and J lost 4, with 22 bases in between. The CDR3 sequence is 17 residues long.

This clone was seen a single time. CDR3 loop: CASSQVTSLNTEAFF. The CDR3 DNA reads as TGTGCCAGCAGCCAAGTAACCTCCCTGAACACTGAAGCTTTCTTT. V usage is TRBV16 and J usage is TRBJ1-1; D remains ambiguous. Germline CDR1 and CDR2: KGHSY and FQNENV. V was cut by 2 bases and J by 0 bases, with 10 bases left in between. The CDR3 covers 15 residues.

With respect to this clone: Distinct nucleotide sequences in the sample also encode this CDR3. DNA of the CDR3: TGTGCCAGCAGTTACTCGGGGGGCATCACTGAAGCTTTCTTT. This gives the protein CASSYSGGITEAFF. V gene TRBV6-5 combines with J gene TRBJ1-1; D perhaps matches TRBD1 (6 bases). Per the germline V gene, CDR1 is MNHEY and CDR2 is SVGAGI. V dropped 0 bases and J dropped 4 bases, with 9 bases sitting between them. The CDR3 is made up of 14 amino acids.

The J gene is TRBJ1-2, the V gene TRBV5-6, with D hard to call. This CDR3 region has 13 residues. The ends were cut back, 3 bases at V and 8 bases at J, with 14 bases in the middle. Per the germline V gene, CDR1 is SGHDT and CDR2 is YYEEEE. CDR3 loop: CASSWGWSMGYTF. CDR3 coding DNA: TGTGCCAGCAGCTGGGGATGGTCGATGGGCTACACCTTC.

The chain links TRBV2 to TRBJ2-7; 7 bases map to TRBD1. The CDR3 covers 14 residues. V shed 7 bases and J 3 bases; nucleotides not matched to a gene: 9. CDR1 and CDR2 (germline): SNHLY, FYNNEI. The CDR3 sequence is CASTYQGVRYEQYF. Here the CDR3 DNA reads TGTGCCAGCACCTACCAGGGGGTTCGCTACGAGCAGTACTTC. Looking up the rest from reference TRBV2 and TRBJ2-7 gives the full variable domain: EPEVTQTPSHQVTQMGQEVILRCVPISNHLYFYWYRQILGQKVEFLVSFYNNEISEKSEIFDDQFSVERPDGSNFTLKIRSTKLEDSAMYFCASTYQGVRYEQYFGPGTRLTVT.

This chain links TRBV5-6 with TRBJ1-5; D not certain. There are 13 residues in the CDR3. Germline assignment: CDR1 SGHDT and CDR2 YYEEEE. Trimming removed 0 bases at V and 11 bases at J, with 12 bases between. The CDR3 loop is CASSLAGGSSQHF. The CDR3 nucleotides are TGTGCCAGCAGCTTGGCGGGAGGAAGCTCCCAGCATTTT.

This sequence joins TRBV11-2 and TRBJ2-7; D perhaps matches TRBD1 (5 bases). Trimming removed 5 bases from V and 2 bases from J, with 16 bases in between. The CDR3 spans 15 residues. The germline CDR1 and CDR2 sequences are SGHAT and FQNNGV. This CDR3 reads CASSPYRTLAYEQYF. CDR3 sequence (DNA): TGTGCCAGCAGCCCTTACAGGACCTTGGCCTACGAGCAGTACTTC.

Remarks on this clone: The same CDR3 also results from other DNA sequences found in this sample. This chain uses TRBV7-9 with TRBJ2-7; no clear D gene. Germline loops: CDR1 SEHNR, CDR2 FQNEAQ (reference sequence). V was clipped by 4 bases and J by 4 bases, with 8 bases between them. The CDR3 has 12 residues. CDR3 in amino acids: CASSSGRYEQYF. The CDR3, as DNA: TGTGCCAGCAGCTCAGGACGTTACGAGCAGTACTTC.

The chain combines TRBV7-9 with TRBJ2-5, with a tentative D call TRBD2 (6 bases). V lost 3 bases to trimming and J lost 3 bases, with 14 bases between them. This CDR3 is built from 15 residues. Germline loops: CDR1 SEHNR, CDR2 FQNEAQ (reference sequence). This CDR3 is CASSLIEGGEETQYF. The DNA of the CDR3 is TGTGCCAGCAGCTTGATAGAGGGAGGAGAAGAGACCCAGTACTTC.

The chain joins TRBV2 to TRBJ2-5; D may be TRBD2 (7 bases). Germline V gives CDR1 SNHLY, CDR2 FYNNEI. The CDR3 contains 14 residues. Trimming removed 6 bases at V and 2 bases at J, with 13 bases between. The chain's CDR3 is CASRRGGTQETQYF. For the CDR3, the DNA is TGTGCCAGCAGGAGGGGAGGGACACAAGAGACCCAGTACTTC.

J is TRBJ2-7 and V is TRBV7-6, with D hard to call. Germline V gene lookup returns CDR1 SGHVS and CDR2 FNYEAQ. The CDR3 covers 15 residues. The V gene lost 1 base and the J gene lost 2 bases, with 12 bases spanning the gap. CDR3 bases: TGTGCCAGCAGCTTAGATCCAGGTCATACCTACGAGCAGTACTTC. Translated, it gives CASSLDPGHTYEQYF.

The rearrangement links TRBV10-3 to TRBJ1-2, with 7 nucleotides matching TRBD1. The CDR3 covers 13 residues. Germline V gene lookup returns CDR1 ENHRY and CDR2 SYGVKD. Trimming removed 10 bases from V and 3 bases from J; junction bases left unmatched: 8. The CDR3 sequence: CATSRDSDYGYTF. The DNA for the CDR3 is TGTGCCACCTCCCGGGACAGCGACTATGGCTACACCTTC.

The chain employs TRBV5-4 and TRBJ2-7, with TRBD2 identical over 13 bases. Germline V gene lookup returns CDR1 SGHNT and CDR2 YYREEE (reference sequence). The CDR3 runs to 18 residues. J was trimmed by 5 bases and V by 0 bases; bases with no gene match: 11. Here the CDR3 DNA reads TGTGCCAGCAGCTTGGCGACCGGGACTAGCGGGACCCGAGACGAGCAGTACTTC. Residues: CASSLATGTSGTRDEQYF.

The V call is TRBV27, the J call TRBJ2-5; D might be TRBD1 (5 bases). Germline V lookup: CDR1 MNHEY, CDR2 SMNVEV (reference sequence). Trimming removed 5 bases at V and 5 bases at J, with 15 bases between. CDR3 length equals 14 residues. CDR3 bases: TGTGCCAGCAGTCCTTACAGCCCAGGGGAGACCCAGTACTTC. Translating gives CASSPYSPGETQYF.

V gene TRBV30 combines with J gene TRBJ2-1; the D is unclear. Germline-derived CDR1 and CDR2 are GTSNPN and SVGIG (reference sequence). Trimming pared 2 bases from V and 10 bases from J, leaving 15 bases between. This CDR3 spans 13 amino acids. The CDR3: CAWSPGFGVEQFF. As DNA, the CDR3 is TGTGCCTGGAGTCCTGGGTTTGGGGTGGAGCAGTTCTTC.